This T cell receptor beta chain is drawn from a study of response to subunit inactivated influenza vaccine. Study-wide findings and caveats: There was a suggestion from the authors that each seasonal influenza vaccination recruits few new T cells.

Via MiXCR, TCRdb re-called the RT-PCR reads, giving one row per CDR3 protein. Of over 150,000 distinct CDR3 sequences detected, about 9% appear once; the ten largest clones hold approximately 10%. This clonotype was recorded many times. Antigen unknown. Germline V gene sequence: CDR1 SGHVS, CDR2 FNYEAQ. With V trimmed by 4 bases and J by 7 bases, 19 bases remained unmatched. This CDR3 has 17 residues. The sequenced sample was non-naive T cells sorted from PBMCs, obtained on the day of vaccination. The rearrangement joins TRBV7-6 to TRBJ2-7, with 7 bases aligning to TRBD2. The sequence derives from a man aged 50 to 60 who received an inactivated influenza vaccine. DNA of the CDR3: TGTGCCAGCAGCTACAAGCAGGAGGCGGGGGATCCGGTAGAGCAGTACTTC. Translated, it gives CASSYKQEAGDPVEQYF.